This T cell receptor beta chain was observed in a study of T-cell memory formation after mild COVID-19. Overall study: Largely, TCR clusters stayed within a single donor.

After 5'RACE with constant-segment primers, TCR alpha and TCR beta cDNA libraries carrying sample barcodes and UMIs were obtained. From the 5' RACE reads, TCRdb called clonotypes with MiXCR, one entry per CDR3 protein. The table includes 58,000 or so distinct CDR3 sequences, 28% detected once. Specimen: PBMCs or a T cell subset sorted from them (not recorded which). This sequence originates from a man aged 18-30 years who had mild COVID-19 (a few samples of this study predate the infection). Cell type and time point are not known.

The DNA of the CDR3 is TGTGCCAGCAGTAGGGGCGGGAGACCCAATGAGCAGTTCTTC. It specifies CASSRGGRPNEQFF. The chain is built from TRBV6-5 and TRBJ2-1, with TRBD2 matching over 7 bases. The germline gives CDR1 MNHEY, CDR2 SVGAGI. V shed 5 bases, J shed 6 bases, and the junction held 7 bases outside the gene matches. The CDR3 length is 14 residues.